These 28 T cell receptor beta chains share one sample of origin, sequenced in a study of cytomegalovirus exposure and HLA in healthy donors listed by TCRdb under 2017. Libraries were constructed by the immunoSEQ multiplex PCR assay. The multiplex PCR relied on a mix of 60 forward primers for TCR Vbeta segments and 13 reverse primers for TCR Jbeta segments. Not all clones reach the TCRdb copy of this immuneACCESS table, which keeps in-frame sequences only. Checked studies attribute under half of the gap to unresolved V genes and leave the rest unexplained. Recorded for this sample are 150,000 to 200,000 clones; 75% of them occurred a single time. The biggest ten clones account for roughly 12% of the sample. Sequenced input: PBMCs. The receptors were gathered from a man aged 18 to 30 in good health and CMV-seropositive.

This clone has only one observation. The gene calls are TRBV7-8 and TRBJ2-7; D is ambiguous. The CDR3 loop spans 14 amino acids. CDR1 is SGHVS and CDR2 is FQNEAQ in the germline V gene. Between the trimmed V and J ends, which lost 6 bases and 2 bases, there was a span of 14 bases. For the CDR3, the DNA is TGTGCCAGCAGACCCATCCGGGTCACCTACGAGCAGTACTTC. It is translated as CASRPIRVTYEQYF.

This clone was detected only a few times. This sequence joins TRBV5-6 and TRBJ2-7; 7 bases are a match to TRBD2. The CDR3 has 15 amino acids. Germline V gives CDR1 SGHDT, CDR2 YYEEEE. With V trimmed by 0 bases and J by 3 bases, 6 bases remained unmatched. CDR3 in amino acids: CASSLDGSGHYEQYF. The DNA of the CDR3 is TGTGCCAGCAGCTTGGATGGTAGCGGGCACTACGAGCAGTACTTC.

This sequence joins TRBV29-1 and TRBJ1-1, with unresolved D. V shed 4 bases and J shed 13 bases, with 25 bases lying between them. The germline gives CDR1 SQVTM, CDR2 ANQGSEA. The CDR3 consists of 14 residues. The CDR3 here is CSVGRAGYPPRVFF. As DNA, the CDR3 is TGCAGCGTTGGGAGGGCGGGGTACCCTCCGCGTGTTTTCTTT.

This chain uses TRBV11-2 with TRBJ2-5, with TRBD2 matching over 9 bases. Losses at the gene ends were 1 base for V and 5 bases for J; bases not matched to a gene: 8. The CDR3 loop spans 16 amino acids. Per the germline V gene, CDR1 is SGHAT and CDR2 is FQNNGV. Here the CDR3 DNA reads TGTGCCAGCAGCTTAGGTCTAGCGGGATCGCATGAGACCCAGTACTTC. Translating gives CASSLGLAGSHETQYF.

The V and J genes are TRBV6-6 and TRBJ1-6; TRBD1 matches at 8 bases. The CDR3 has 13 residues. V dropped 8 bases and J dropped 10; count of bases not matched to a gene: 7. Germline CDR1 is MNHNY and CDR2 is SVGAGI (reference sequence). The chain's CDR3 is CASGQGAGSPLHF. CDR3 nucleotide sequence: TGTGCCAGCGGCCAGGGGGCAGGCTCACCCCTCCACTTT.

This sequence joins TRBV10-1 and TRBJ2-2, with TRBD2 matching over 9 bases. The CDR3 covers 15 residues. J gave up 6 bases and V 6 bases, and 8 bases lay outside the gene matches. CDR1 and CDR2 (germline): WNHNN, SYGVQD (reference sequence). The CDR3 DNA reads as TGCGCCAGCAGCTCCGGGCGGGAGGGCCCCGGGGAGCTGTTTTTT. Translating gives CASSSGREGPGELFF.

The V gene is TRBV19, the J gene TRBJ2-2; 10 bases are shared with TRBD1. CDR3 length: 15 residues. Germline V gives CDR1 LNHDA, CDR2 SQIVND (reference sequence). J gave up 6 bases and V 5 bases, and 6 bases lay outside the gene matches. The CDR3 coding sequence is TGTGCCAGTAGTCACCTCGGGACAGGGGCCGGGGAGCTGTTTTTT. This codes for CASSHLGTGAGELFF.

The V call is TRBV7-6, the J call TRBJ2-7, with D uncertain. This CDR3 is built from 13 residues. Germline V gene data show CDR1 as SGHVS and CDR2 as FNYEAQ. Between the trimmed V and J ends, which lost 1 base and 2 bases, there was a span of 6 bases. CDR3 DNA sequence: TGTGCCAGCAGCTTAGGCAGTACCTACGAGCAGTACTTC. It encodes CASSLGSTYEQYF.

This chain links TRBV4-2 with TRBJ2-7; 7 bases line up with TRBD2. The CDR3 sequence is 18 residues long. Looked up from germline, CDR1 is LGHNA and CDR2 is YNFKEQ. Germline trimming cut 1 base from V and 7 bases from J; bases unmatched to any gene: 19. The CDR3 coding sequence is TGTGCCAGCAGCCAAGGGTCCCCCTGGACGGGAAGAGCGGGGGAGCAGTACTTC. This encodes CASSQGSPWTGRAGEQYF.

The rearrangement joins TRBV12-2 to TRBJ2-3; TRBD1 is taken as the D call from the table, unchecked against the DNA. TRBV12-2 corresponds to a pseudogene. CDR3 length: 14 amino acids. CDR3 coding DNA: TGTGCAAGTCGCTCGGACAGGGTCACAGATACGCAGTATTTT. Encoded protein: CASRSDRVTDTQYF.

With respect to this clone: At one end the junction does not follow the germline gene, possibly because of a read error. V and J are TRBV5-1 and TRBJ1-2; TRBD1 matches 9 bases. This CDR3 comprises 15 residues. From germline, CDR1 is SGHRS and CDR2 YFSETQ. CDR3 sequence: CPSSLGDRDYYGYTF. CDR3 DNA sequence: TGCCCCAGCAGCTTGGGGGACAGGGATTATTATGGCTACACCTTC.

This rearrangement joins TRBV19 to TRBJ2-5; 9 nucleotides match TRBD2. V lost 8 bases, J lost 3 bases, and 7 bases stayed unmatched. Germline V CDR1 and CDR2: LNHDA, SQIVND (reference sequence). This CDR3 is 14 amino acids long. The CDR3: CASSETSGKETQYF. CDR3 coding DNA: TGTGCCAGTTCAGAGACTAGCGGAAAAGAGACCCAGTACTTC.

The V and J genes are TRBV6-5 and TRBJ2-7, with D maybe TRBD2 (5 bases). The V end lost 5 bases, the J end lost 2 bases, and 10 bases lay between the germline ends. The CDR3 is 13 residues long. Germline CDR1 reads MNHEY; CDR2 reads SVGAGI. This CDR3 is CASSRPAAYEQYF. The CDR3 nucleotides read TGTGCCAGCAGTCGGCCAGCGGCCTACGAGCAGTACTTC.

The gene calls are TRBV11-2 and TRBJ2-5; no clear D gene. This CDR3 has 16 residues. Germline V CDR1 and CDR2: SGHAT, FQNNGV. Between the trimmed V and J ends, which lost 2 bases and 0 bases, there was a span of 13 bases. The CDR3 protein is CASSLLPPHYQETQYF. The CDR3 DNA sequence: TGTGCCAGCAGCTTATTGCCTCCACATTACCAAGAGACCCAGTACTTC.

The chain employs TRBV5-4 and TRBJ1-2, with 9 bases fitting TRBD1. Germline CDR1 is SGHNT and CDR2 is YYREEE (reference sequence). There are 14 residues in the CDR3. Germline trimming cut 4 bases from V and 3 bases from J; bases unmatched to any gene: 4. CDR3 protein: CASSRDRVDYGYTF. Here the CDR3 DNA reads TGTGCCAGCAGCCGGGACAGGGTCGACTATGGCTACACCTTC.

The chain carries TRBV28 and TRBJ1-2; D call uncertain. This CDR3 region has 14 residues. V lost 3 bases to trimming and J lost 0 bases, with 8 bases between them. Germline V gene sequence: CDR1 MDHEN, CDR2 SYDVKM. The CDR3 bases are TGTGCCAGCAGTTTGGAGCGGCCTAACTATGGCTACACCTTC. As protein: CASSLERPNYGYTF.

This chain connects TRBV9 to TRBJ2-2; D remains unclear. The CDR3 is made up of 12 amino acids. The germline gives CDR1 SGDLS, CDR2 YYNGEE. With 3 bases removed from V and 6 bases from J, the gap between germline ends came to 6 bases. The CDR3 nucleotides read TGTGCCAGCAGCGCCGAGGCCGGGGAGCTGTTTTTT. Its protein product is CASSAEAGELFF.

The CDR3 here is CASSMGGPVEKLFF. Written as DNA, the CDR3 is TGTGCCAGTAGTATGGGGGGTCCGGTTGAAAAACTGTTTTTT. V gene TRBV19 combines with J gene TRBJ1-4; D is possibly TRBD1 (5 bases). This CDR3 spans 14 amino acids. The germline gives CDR1 LNHDA, CDR2 SQIVND (reference sequence). Trimming left V 3 bases short and J 7 bases short, with 12 bases between.

The chain is built from TRBV18 and TRBJ2-2, with D unclear. The CDR3 runs to 12 residues. From germline, CDR1 is KGHSH and CDR2 LQKENI. V was shortened by 5 bases and J by 8 bases, with 9 bases between the two germline ends. The CDR3 sequence: CASSSFLGELFF. Here the CDR3 DNA reads TGTGCCAGCTCATCATTCCTAGGGGAGCTGTTTTTT.

The chain combines TRBV7-9 with TRBJ2-7; D ambiguous. Germline values: CDR1 SEHNR, CDR2 FQNEAQ (reference sequence). V was shortened by 2 bases and J by 4 bases, with 12 bases between the two germline ends. The CDR3 spans 14 residues. CDR3 sequence (DNA): TGTGCCAGCAGCTTACCCCTAGTTGATTACGAGCAGTACTTC. Translated: CASSLPLVDYEQYF.

The chain combines TRBV14 with TRBJ1-4; perhaps TRBD1 as D (5 bases). From germline, CDR1 is SGHDN and CDR2 FVKESK. This CDR3 contains 15 residues. V was trimmed by 0 bases and J by 8 bases, leaving 13 bases between them. The CDR3 nucleotides read TGTGCCAGCAGCCAAGATCGGCAGGGAAAAGAAAAACTGTTTTTT. Translating it yields CASSQDRQGKEKLFF.

V and J are TRBV6-1 and TRBJ2-1; 10 bases fit TRBD1. The germline CDR1 and CDR2 sequences are MNHNS and SASEGT. V lost 5 bases to trimming and J lost 7 bases; unmatched junction nucleotides: 8. CDR3 size: 15 residues. DNA of the CDR3: TGTGCCAGCAGTAAGGGGGACAGGGGTTGGAATGAGCAGTTCTTC. Translation: CASSKGDRGWNEQFF.

This chain joins TRBV5-4 and TRBJ2-2; 9 nucleotides agree with TRBD2. The CDR3 has 17 residues. V was pared by 1 base and J by 5 bases, with 9 bases of the junction left unmatched. The germline CDR1 and CDR2 sequences are SGHNT and YYREEE (reference sequence). Here the CDR3 reads CASSLSTSGGATGELFF. DNA for the CDR3: TGTGCCAGCAGCTTGTCGACTAGCGGAGGGGCGACCGGGGAGCTGTTTTTT.

DNA of the CDR3: TGTGCCAGCAGGTCAGAGGGAGACCGCCTATCCTACGAGCAGTACTTC. Residues: CASRSEGDRLSYEQYF. The V and J genes are TRBV28 and TRBJ2-7, with D possibly TRBD2 on 5 matching bases. V was cut by 6 bases and J by 1 base, with 19 bases left in between. CDR1 and CDR2 (germline): MDHEN, SYDVKM. The CDR3 covers 16 residues.

The chain employs TRBV5-1 and TRBJ1-5; TRBD1 aligns across 7 bases. This CDR3 region has 15 residues. Trimming at V came to 4 bases and at J to 1 base, leaving 5 bases not matched to a gene. CDR1 and CDR2 (germline): SGHRS, YFSETQ. CDR3 coding DNA: TGCGCCAGCAGCCCGGCAGGGGGGAGCAATCAGCCCCAGCATTTT. Translating it yields CASSPAGGSNQPQHF. Full variable domain (rest looked up from reference TRBV5-1 and TRBJ1-5): KAGVTQTPRYLIKTRGQQVTLSCSPISGHRSVSWYQQTPGQGLQFLFEYFSETQRNKGNFPGRFSGRQFSNSRSEMNVSTLELGDSALYLCASSPAGGSNQPQHFGDGTRLSIL.

The chain links TRBV9 to TRBJ2-3; 11 bases match TRBD2. From germline, CDR1 is SGDLS and CDR2 YYNGEE. CDR3 size: 17 residues. J was trimmed by 3 bases and V by 3 bases; bases with no gene match: 9. The CDR3 reads CASSEQTSGSLTDTQYF. In DNA form, the CDR3 reads TGTGCCAGCAGCGAGCAAACTAGCGGGAGTTTGACAGATACGCAGTATTTT.

V usage is TRBV19 and J usage is TRBJ2-7; TRBD1 matches at 7 bases. The CDR3 length is 14 residues. V lost 7 bases to trimming and J lost 2 bases; unmatched junction nucleotides: 8. CDR1 is LNHDA and CDR2 is SQIVND in the germline V gene (reference sequence). CDR3: CASTPTGKTYEQYF. In DNA form, the CDR3 reads TGTGCCAGTACTCCGACAGGGAAAACCTACGAGCAGTACTTC.

V gene TRBV29-1 combines with J gene TRBJ2-7; D is possibly TRBD1 (6 bases). V lost 5 bases to trimming and J lost 3 bases, with 14 bases between them. Germline loops: CDR1 SQVTM, CDR2 ANQGSEA. This CDR3 is built from 13 residues. CDR3 in amino acids: CSVRRDTHYEQYF. The CDR3 DNA follows: TGCAGCGTTAGACGGGACACCCACTACGAGCAGTACTTC.